The 10 T cell receptor beta chains given below trace back to one sample, sequenced in a study of blood T cell repertoires in COVID-19. TCRdb's copy holds only in-frame clones and misses some; the assay was immunoSEQ multiplex PCR. The sample records under 200,000 clones, 86% being singletons. Sequenced input: PBMCs or T cells enriched from blood (not recorded which). These receptors all come from a woman aged 40 to 50 in a cohort exposed to, infected with or recovered from COVID-19 (not recorded which).

This chain uses TRBV15 with TRBJ1-2; the D gene is possibly TRBD1 (5 bases). This CDR3 contains 17 residues. The V end lost 0 bases, the J end lost 1 base, and 15 bases lay between the germline ends. From germline, CDR1 is LNHNV and CDR2 YYDKDF (reference sequence). For the CDR3, the DNA is TGTGCCACCAGCAGAGATCCCAGGGCCCCAATTAACTATGGCTACACCTTC. Translation gives CATSRDPRAPINYGYTF. Looking up the rest from reference TRBV15 and TRBJ1-2 gives the full variable domain: DAMVIQNPRYQVTQFGKPVTLSCSQTLNHNVMYWYQQKSSQAPKLLFHYYDKDFNNEADTPDNFQSRRPNTSFCFLDIRSPGLGDTAMYLCATSRDPRAPINYGYTFGSGTRLTVV.

This chain connects TRBV27 to TRBJ2-7; 9 bases match TRBD1. CDR3 length equals 12 residues. V dropped 3 bases and J dropped 7; count of bases not matched to a gene: 1. CDR1 and CDR2 (germline): MNHEY, SMNVEV (reference sequence). The CDR3, as DNA: TGTGCCAGCAGTTTGACAGGGGGTGAGCAGTACTTC. It specifies CASSLTGGEQYF.

This sequence joins TRBV5-6 and TRBJ1-2, with 7 bases that match TRBD1. This CDR3 is 16 amino acids long. V was pared by 3 bases and J by 4 bases, with 12 bases of the junction left unmatched. The germline gives CDR1 SGHDT, CDR2 YYEEEE. In DNA, the CDR3 is TGTGCCAGCAGCTCGCAACTCAGGGGGAAGGGCTATGGCTACACCTTC. Translating it yields CASSSQLRGKGYGYTF.

In this sample, this clone turned up a few times. The chain has TRBV6-5 and TRBJ1-1, with D hard to call. CDR3 size: 14 residues. V was pared by 0 bases and J by 5 bases, with 10 bases between. Per the germline V gene, CDR1 is MNHEY and CDR2 is SVGAGI. CDR3 nucleotides: TGTGCCAGCAGTTACTCGAAGCAAGCGACTGAAGCTTTCTTT. It yields the protein CASSYSKQATEAFF.

The chain joins TRBV12-3 or TRBV12-4 to TRBJ1-1, with D uncertain. This CDR3 has 13 amino acids. With 6 bases removed from V and 0 bases from J, the gap between germline ends came to 8 bases. The CDR3, as DNA: TGTGCCAGCAGAGAGGCCGTGAACACTGAAGCTTTCTTT. Translated: CASREAVNTEAFF.

V usage is TRBV24-1 and J usage is TRBJ2-4; TRBD2 might be the D (5 bases). V lost 0 bases to trimming and J lost 9 bases, with 8 bases between them. Germline CDR1 is KGHDR and CDR2 is SFDVKD. The CDR3 runs to 13 residues. CDR3 protein: CATSDLIGGIQYF. CDR3 DNA: TGTGCCACCAGTGATTTGATTGGAGGCATTCAGTACTTC.

The chain combines TRBV7-8 with TRBJ2-5; D is unclear. The CDR3 is 15 amino acids. The germline V gene encodes CDR1 SGHVS and CDR2 FQNEAQ. V was shortened by 5 bases and J by 1 base, with 14 bases between the two germline ends. The CDR3 DNA follows: TGTGCCAGCAGCCCTCCTCTGACAAGCCAAGAGACCCAGTACTTC. Protein sequence: CASSPPLTSQETQYF.

This clone is categorized as medium-sized (0.01 to 0.1%). This rearrangement joins TRBV6-1 to TRBJ1-2; D gene uncertain. CDR1 is MNHNS and CDR2 is SASEGT in the germline V gene. V lost 0 bases, J lost 4 bases, and 12 bases lay in between. CDR3 length: 15 amino acids. The chain's CDR3 is CASSEAEEGGYGYTF. CDR3 nucleotides: TGTGCCAGCAGTGAAGCCGAAGAGGGAGGCTATGGCTACACCTTC.

The chain combines TRBV5-1 with TRBJ2-7; the match to TRBD2 covers 10 bases. The germline V gene has CDR1 SGHRS and CDR2 YFSETQ. This CDR3 is built from 16 residues. After removal of 0 bases from V and 2 bases from J, the junction contained 5 bases not matched to a gene. The CDR3 here is CASSLEQREGPYEQYF. CDR3 DNA: TGCGCCAGCAGCTTGGAACAGCGGGAGGGCCCCTACGAGCAGTACTTC.

This chain joins TRBV7-2 and TRBJ1-5; TRBD1 agrees at 9 bases. The length of the CDR3 is 16 residues. Germline V CDR1 and CDR2: SGHTA, FQGNSA. Trimming at V came to 1 base and at J to 7 bases, leaving 8 bases not matched to a gene. The CDR3 DNA reads TGTGCCAGCAGCTTAGATCGGACAGGGGTCAACCAGCCCCAGCATTTT. It yields the protein CASSLDRTGVNQPQHF.